This T cell receptor beta chain is from a study of shared clonotypes between healthy human individuals. The table came from immunoSEQ multiplex PCR; TCRdb's copy has only in-frame clones and leaves some out. The sample gives around 940,000 clones, around three quarters of which show up once; over 1.3% is in the top ten. Only a few counts were recorded for this clone. The V gene's germline CDR1 is WSHSY and CDR2 SAAADI. The CDR3 is made up of 14 amino acids. With 5 bases removed from V and 6 bases from J, the gap between germline ends came to 14 bases. Sequences were obtained from memory CD4+ T cells sorted from blood. Regarding subset: CD45RA-negative fraction. The chain recombines TRBV10-2 with TRBJ1-5, with a weak D call TRBD1 (6 bases). The receptor was isolated from a young man in good health. Here the CDR3 DNA reads TGCGCCAGCAGTAACCAGGGGCTCACTCAGCCCCAGCATTTT. It specifies CASSNQGLTQPQHF.